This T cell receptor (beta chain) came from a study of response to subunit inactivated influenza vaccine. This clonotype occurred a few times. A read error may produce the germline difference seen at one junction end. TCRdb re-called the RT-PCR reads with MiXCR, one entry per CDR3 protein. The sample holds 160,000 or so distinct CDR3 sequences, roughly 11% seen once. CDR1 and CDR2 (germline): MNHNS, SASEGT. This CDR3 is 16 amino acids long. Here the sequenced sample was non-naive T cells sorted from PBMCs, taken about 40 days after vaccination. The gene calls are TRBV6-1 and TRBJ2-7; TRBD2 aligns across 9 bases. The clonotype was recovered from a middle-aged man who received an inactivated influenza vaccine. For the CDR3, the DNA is TGTGCCAGCAGTGAACTACGTGGGACTAGCTCCCACGAGCAGTACTTC. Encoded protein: CASSELRGTSSHEQYF.